The next 13 T cell receptor beta chains were all read from a single sample in a study of T cells in tumors after PD-1 blockade. Sequencing used immunoSEQ multiplex PCR; TCRdb keeps in-frame clones, though not all of them. The table includes some 66,000 clones, roughly 70% detected once. The sequences come from PBMCs, collected after anti-PD-1 treatment. The receptors here all came from a human donor with basal cell carcinoma.

The chain has TRBV5-4 and TRBJ2-6, with D unclear. Germline V gene data show CDR1 as SGHNT and CDR2 as YYREEE (reference sequence). V lost 4 bases to trimming and J lost 2 bases, with 4 bases between them. The CDR3 is made up of 13 amino acids. CDR3 residues: CASSRAGANVLTF. In nucleotides, the CDR3 is TGTGCCAGCAGCCGGGCTGGGGCCAACGTCCTGACTTTC.

This chain joins TRBV10-3 and TRBJ2-6; D possibly corresponds to TRBD1 (5 bases). The CDR3 contains 15 residues. The germline V and J ends were trimmed by 2 bases and 3 bases, with 8 bases remaining between them. Germline V gives CDR1 ENHRY, CDR2 SYGVKD. CDR3: CAISEGAFGANVLTF. The CDR3 DNA reads TGTGCCATCAGTGAGGGGGCTTTTGGGGCCAACGTCCTGACTTTC.

This rearrangement joins TRBV10-2 to TRBJ2-1, with D perhaps matching TRBD2 (6 bases). Per the germline V gene, CDR1 is WSHSY and CDR2 is SAAADI. The CDR3 loop spans 13 amino acids. The germline V and J ends were trimmed by 6 bases and 8 bases, with 14 bases remaining between them. DNA of the CDR3: TGCGCCAGCAGACGTGGGGGGATAGATGAGCAGTTCTTC. As protein: CASRRGGIDEQFF.

The gene calls are TRBV30 and TRBJ2-1, with D hard to call. In germline, CDR1 is GTSNPN, CDR2 SVGIG (reference sequence). The V gene lost 3 bases and the J gene lost 2 bases, with 17 bases spanning the gap. This CDR3 has 16 residues. The CDR3 DNA is TGTGCCTGGAGCCCCGCCGGGCACCTAACCTACAATGAGCAGTTCTTC. This encodes CAWSPAGHLTYNEQFF.

J is TRBJ2-1 and V is TRBV7-8; 7 nucleotides match TRBD1. Trimming removed 3 bases from V and 9 bases from J; junction bases left unmatched: 2. Germline CDR1 SGHVS, CDR2 FQNEAQ. The CDR3 loop spans 12 amino acids. The DNA of the CDR3 is TGTGCCAGCAGCTTGGACAGGTCTGAGCAGTTCTTC. Translating gives CASSLDRSEQFF.

V and J are TRBV18 and TRBJ1-3; D is possibly TRBD1 (5 bases). From germline, CDR1 is KGHSH and CDR2 LQKENI. Trimming pared 0 bases from V and 8 bases from J, leaving 11 bases between. This CDR3 region has 14 residues. The CDR3 loop reads CASSPPSRADTIYF. The CDR3 nucleotides read TGTGCCAGCTCACCACCATCCAGGGCAGACACCATATATTTT.

V gene TRBV7-6 combines with J gene TRBJ2-5, with no clear D. Trimming removed 5 bases at V and 3 bases at J, with 10 bases between. The CDR3 totals 13 residues. In germline, CDR1 is SGHVS, CDR2 FNYEAQ. In DNA, the CDR3 is TGTGCCAGCAGCCAGGACCCGAAAGAGACCCAGTACTTC. It encodes CASSQDPKETQYF.

In its sample, this clone was seen many times. V gene TRBV28 combines with J gene TRBJ1-1; D is ambiguous. Per the germline V gene, CDR1 is MDHEN and CDR2 is SYDVKM. The CDR3 has 12 amino acids. Trimming cost V 3 bases and J 11 bases, with 13 bases left between them. The CDR3 spells CASSFTGSRAFF. The CDR3 DNA sequence: TGTGCCAGCAGTTTTACGGGGAGTCGGGCTTTCTTT.

The chain links TRBV18 to TRBJ2-7; the match to TRBD2 covers 15 bases. Germline assignment: CDR1 KGHSH and CDR2 LQKENI. The CDR3 spans 16 residues. The trim removed 4 bases at V and 0 bases at J, leaving 1 base unmatched. This chain's CDR3 is CASSQGLAGGSYEQYF. The CDR3 nucleotides are TGTGCCAGCTCACAGGGACTAGCGGGGGGCTCCTACGAGCAGTACTTC.

The V call is TRBV6-5, the J call TRBJ1-1; 7 nucleotides match TRBD1. This CDR3 contains 11 residues. V gave up 5 bases and J gave up 10 bases; unmatched junction bases: 4. Germline CDR1 reads MNHEY; CDR2 reads SVGAGI. CDR3 amino acids: CASSPGGRAFF. The CDR3 nucleotides read TGTGCCAGCAGTCCAGGGGGTAGAGCTTTCTTT.

The chain uses TRBV11-1 and TRBJ1-1, with D tentatively TRBD1 (5 bases). Trimming cost V 4 bases and J 1 base, with 10 bases left between them. In germline, CDR1 is SGHAT, CDR2 FQDESV (reference sequence). The CDR3 runs to 14 residues. The CDR3 protein is CASSSDDRNTEAFF. The DNA of the CDR3 is TGTGCCAGCAGCTCGGACGACAGGAACACTGAAGCTTTCTTT.

This clone was seen just once. This sequence joins TRBV14 and TRBJ2-7; 7 bases are shared with TRBD2. V gave up 1 base and J gave up 1 base; unmatched junction bases: 1. CDR3 length: 14 amino acids. Germline loops: CDR1 SGHDN, CDR2 FVKESK. CDR3 in DNA: TGTGCCAGCAGCCAAGTGGGGGGGTCCTACGAGCAGTACTTC. This encodes CASSQVGGSYEQYF.

This rearrangement joins TRBV9 to TRBJ2-7, with TRBD2 as a possible D gene (6 bases). The V gene lost 0 bases and the J gene lost 2 bases, with 12 bases spanning the gap. The germline V gene encodes CDR1 SGDLS and CDR2 YYNGEE. CDR3 length: 15 residues. The CDR3: CASSVGGSGAYEQYF. As DNA, the CDR3 is TGTGCCAGCAGCGTAGGGGGTTCGGGGGCCTACGAGCAGTACTTC.